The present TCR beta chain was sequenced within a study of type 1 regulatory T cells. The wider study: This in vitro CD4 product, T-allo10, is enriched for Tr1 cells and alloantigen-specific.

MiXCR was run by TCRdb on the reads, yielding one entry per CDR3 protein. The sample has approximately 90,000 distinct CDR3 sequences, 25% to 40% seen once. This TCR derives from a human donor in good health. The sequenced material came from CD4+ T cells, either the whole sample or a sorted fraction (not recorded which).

This CDR3 is CSASRGNTEAFF. The DNA for the CDR3 is TGCAGTGCTAGTCGGGGGAACACTGAAGCTTTCTTT. The rearrangement joins TRBV20-1 to TRBJ1-1; D unresolved. CDR1 and CDR2 from the germline V gene are DFQATT and SNEGSKA (reference sequence). The CDR3 has 12 residues. The V end lost 3 bases, the J end lost 1 base, and 6 bases lay between the germline ends.